The TCR beta chain described here comes from a study of T cells in Graves' hyperthyroidism and ophthalmopathy. Whole-study context: Pretreatment peripheral blood was obtained at initial diagnosis. Study findings and constraints: Most thyroid-expanded clonotypes above 0.001 were also found in blood. Median prediction lead before ophthalmopathy onset was 6.5 months with the model.

The table lists this clonotype with a few counts. Its matching antigen is unknown. Regions amplified from RNA transcripts were the TCR beta CDR3 regions. The HTBI primer set drove a first-round RT-PCR of the TCR CDR3. MiXCR was run by TCRdb on the multiplex PCR reads, yielding one entry per CDR3 protein. The sample lists a few hundred thousand distinct CDR3 sequences; 12% to 15% were seen once. Under 3 months was the duration of disease in ophthalmopathy patients, who also had a Clinical Activity Score of at least 3 and a NOSPECS grade of at least 4. This receptor was identified in a woman aged 40 to 50 with Graves' ophthalmopathy. Sequenced: blood.

The CDR3 loop reads CASGSGHRNTEAFF. DNA for the CDR3: TGTGCTAGTGGTTCGGGACACCGGAACACTGAAGCTTTCTTT. The J gene is TRBJ1-1, the V gene TRBV12-5, with D perhaps matching TRBD1 (6 bases). The CDR3 is 14 residues long. V lost 4 bases and J 1 base, leaving 10 bases between the germline ends. The germline gives CDR1 LGHNT, CDR2 FRNRAP.